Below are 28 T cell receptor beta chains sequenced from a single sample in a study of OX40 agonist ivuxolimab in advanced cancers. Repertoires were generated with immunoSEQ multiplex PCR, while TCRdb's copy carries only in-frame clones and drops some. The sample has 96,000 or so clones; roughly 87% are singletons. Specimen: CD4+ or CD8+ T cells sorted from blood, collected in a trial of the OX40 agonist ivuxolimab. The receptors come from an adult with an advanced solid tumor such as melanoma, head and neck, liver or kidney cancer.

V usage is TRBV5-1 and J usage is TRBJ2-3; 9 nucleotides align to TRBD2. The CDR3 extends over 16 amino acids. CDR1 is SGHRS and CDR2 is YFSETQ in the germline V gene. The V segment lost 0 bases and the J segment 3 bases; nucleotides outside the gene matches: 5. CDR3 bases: TGCGCCAGCAGCTTGGTAGCGGGAGTGTCAACAGATACGCAGTATTTT. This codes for CASSLVAGVSTDTQYF.

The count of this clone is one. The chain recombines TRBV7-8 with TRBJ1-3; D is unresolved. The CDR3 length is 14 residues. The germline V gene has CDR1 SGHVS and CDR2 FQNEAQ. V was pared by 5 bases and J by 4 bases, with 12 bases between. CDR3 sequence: CASSRAEQGNTIYF. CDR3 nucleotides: TGTGCCAGCAGCCGGGCGGAACAGGGAAACACCATATATTTT.

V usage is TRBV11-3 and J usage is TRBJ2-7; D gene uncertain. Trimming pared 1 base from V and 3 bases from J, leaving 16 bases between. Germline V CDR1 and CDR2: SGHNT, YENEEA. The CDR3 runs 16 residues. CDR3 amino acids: CASSLVGGHGNYEQYF. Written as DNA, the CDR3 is TGTGCCAGCAGCTTAGTAGGTGGTCATGGGAACTACGAGCAGTACTTC.

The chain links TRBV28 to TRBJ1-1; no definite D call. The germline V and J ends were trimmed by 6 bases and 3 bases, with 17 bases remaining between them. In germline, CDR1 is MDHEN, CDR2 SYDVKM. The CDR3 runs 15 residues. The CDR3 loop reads CASSKRGRADTEAFF. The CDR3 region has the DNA TGTGCCAGCAGCAAGAGAGGTAGAGCCGACACTGAAGCTTTCTTT.

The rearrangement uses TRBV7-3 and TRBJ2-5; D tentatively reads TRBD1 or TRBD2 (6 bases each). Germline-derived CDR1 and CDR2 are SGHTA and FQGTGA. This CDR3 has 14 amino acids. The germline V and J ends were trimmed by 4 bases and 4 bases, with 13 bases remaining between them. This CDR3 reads CASSSKGGLETQYF. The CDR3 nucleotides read TGTGCCAGCAGCTCTAAGGGGGGCTTAGAGACCCAGTACTTC.

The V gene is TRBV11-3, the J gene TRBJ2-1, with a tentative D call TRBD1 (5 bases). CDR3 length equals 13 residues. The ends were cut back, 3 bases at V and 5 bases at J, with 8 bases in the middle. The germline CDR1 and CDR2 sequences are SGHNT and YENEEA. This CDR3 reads CASSFGHNNEQFF. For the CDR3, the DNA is TGTGCCAGCAGCTTTGGACACAACAATGAGCAGTTCTTC.

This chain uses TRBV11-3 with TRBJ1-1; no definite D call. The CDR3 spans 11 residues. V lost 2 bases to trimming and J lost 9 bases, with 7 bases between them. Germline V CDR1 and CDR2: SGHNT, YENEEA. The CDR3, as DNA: TGTGCCAGCAGCTTAAGACAACAAGCTTTCTTT. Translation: CASSLRQQAFF. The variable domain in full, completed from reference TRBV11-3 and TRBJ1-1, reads EAGVVQSPRYKIIEKKQPVAFWCNPISGHNTLYWYLQNLGQGPELLIRYENEEAVDDSQLPKDRFSAERLKGVDSTLKIQPAELGDSAVYLCASSLRQQAFFGQGTRLTVV.

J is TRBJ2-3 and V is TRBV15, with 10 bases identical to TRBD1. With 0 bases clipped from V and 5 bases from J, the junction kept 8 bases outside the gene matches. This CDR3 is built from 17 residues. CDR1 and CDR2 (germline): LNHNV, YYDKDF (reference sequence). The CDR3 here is CATSRESGQGTGDTQYF. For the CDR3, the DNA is TGTGCCACCAGCAGAGAATCGGGACAGGGGACGGGAGATACGCAGTATTTT. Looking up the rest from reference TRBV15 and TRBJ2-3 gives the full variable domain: DAMVIQNPRYQVTQFGKPVTLSCSQTLNHNVMYWYQQKSSQAPKLLFHYYDKDFNNEADTPDNFQSRRPNTSFCFLDIRSPGLGDTAMYLCATSRESGQGTGDTQYFGPGTRLTVL.

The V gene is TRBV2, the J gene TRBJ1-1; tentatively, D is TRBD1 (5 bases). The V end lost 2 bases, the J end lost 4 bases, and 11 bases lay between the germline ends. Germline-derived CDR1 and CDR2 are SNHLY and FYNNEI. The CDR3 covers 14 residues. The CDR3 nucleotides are TGTGCCAGCAGTGAAAGTGTGGGGCCCACTGAAGCTTTCTTT. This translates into CASSESVGPTEAFF. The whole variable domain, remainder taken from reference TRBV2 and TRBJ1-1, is EPEVTQTPSHQVTQMGQEVILRCVPISNHLYFYWYRQILGQKVEFLVSFYNNEISEKSEIFDDQFSVERPDGSNFTLKIRSTKLEDSAMYFCASSESVGPTEAFFGQGTRLTVV.

The CDR3 coding sequence is TGTGCCAGCTCACCCGCTGAGGATACGCAGTATTTT. Protein product: CASSPAEDTQYF. The chain carries TRBV18 and TRBJ2-3; D ambiguous. The CDR3 covers 12 residues. CDR1 is KGHSH and CDR2 is LQKENI in the germline V gene. Trimming cost V 3 bases and J 6 bases, with 7 bases left between them.

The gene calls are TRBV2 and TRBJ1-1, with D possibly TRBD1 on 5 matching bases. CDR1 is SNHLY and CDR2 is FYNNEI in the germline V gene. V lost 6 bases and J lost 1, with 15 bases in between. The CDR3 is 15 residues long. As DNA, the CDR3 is TGTGCCAGCAGGGGGCGGAACCTACAGAACACTGAAGCTTTCTTT. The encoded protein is CASRGRNLQNTEAFF.

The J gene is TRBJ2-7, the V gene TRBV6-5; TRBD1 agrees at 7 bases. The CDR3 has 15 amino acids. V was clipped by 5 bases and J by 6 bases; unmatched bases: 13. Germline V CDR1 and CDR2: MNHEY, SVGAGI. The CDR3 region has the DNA TGTGCCAGCAGTCGACAGGGTAGGGGTTTCTCCGAGCAGTACTTC. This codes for CASSRQGRGFSEQYF.

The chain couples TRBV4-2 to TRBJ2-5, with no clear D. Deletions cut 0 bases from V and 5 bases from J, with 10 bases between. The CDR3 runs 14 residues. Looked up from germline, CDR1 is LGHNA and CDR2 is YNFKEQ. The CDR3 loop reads CASSQDGPWETQYF. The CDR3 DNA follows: TGTGCCAGCAGCCAAGATGGGCCGTGGGAGACCCAGTACTTC.

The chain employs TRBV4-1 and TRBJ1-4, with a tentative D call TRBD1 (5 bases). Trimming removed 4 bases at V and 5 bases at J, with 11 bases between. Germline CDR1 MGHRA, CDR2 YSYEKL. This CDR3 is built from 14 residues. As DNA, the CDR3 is TGCGCCAGCAGCCTGGGACCCCTGAATGAAAAACTGTTTTTT. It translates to CASSLGPLNEKLFF.

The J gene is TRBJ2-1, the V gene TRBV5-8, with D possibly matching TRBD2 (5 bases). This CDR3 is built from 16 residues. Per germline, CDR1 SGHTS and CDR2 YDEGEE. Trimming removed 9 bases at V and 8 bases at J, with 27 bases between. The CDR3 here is CATRPGVNHLLHEQFF. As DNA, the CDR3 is TGTGCCACCCGCCCCGGGGTTAACCATTTACTTCATGAGCAGTTCTTC.

The CDR3 spells CASSSTAQGATQYF. For the CDR3, the DNA is TGTGCCAGCAGCTCAACGGCCCAGGGCGCGACCCAGTACTTC. The chain employs TRBV7-3 and TRBJ2-5, with D tentatively TRBD1 (5 bases). From germline, CDR1 is SGHTA and CDR2 FQGTGA. The V gene lost 4 bases and the J gene lost 7 bases, with 16 bases spanning the gap. The length of the CDR3 is 14 residues.

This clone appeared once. DNA for the CDR3: TGTGCCAGCAGATCCCCACAGGGAGGTACTGAAGCTTTCTTT. Translation gives CASRSPQGGTEAFF. The rearrangement uses TRBV7-9 and TRBJ1-1, with a weak D call TRBD1 (6 bases). From germline, CDR1 is SEHNR and CDR2 FQNEAQ (reference sequence). The CDR3 totals 14 residues. Trimming cost V 6 bases and J 5 bases, with 16 bases left between them.

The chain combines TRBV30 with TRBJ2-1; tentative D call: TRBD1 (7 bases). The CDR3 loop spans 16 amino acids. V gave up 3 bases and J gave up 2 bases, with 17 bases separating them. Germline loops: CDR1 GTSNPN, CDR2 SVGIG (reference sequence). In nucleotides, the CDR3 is TGTGCCTGGAGACCCCAGGGGGGACGGACCTACAATGAGCAGTTCTTC. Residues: CAWRPQGGRTYNEQFF.

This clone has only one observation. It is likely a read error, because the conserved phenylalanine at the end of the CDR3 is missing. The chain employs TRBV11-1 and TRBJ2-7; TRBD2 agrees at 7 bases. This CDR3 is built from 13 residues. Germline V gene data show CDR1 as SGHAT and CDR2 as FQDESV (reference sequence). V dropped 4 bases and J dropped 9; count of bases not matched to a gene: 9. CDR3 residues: CASSSSSGMGQYL. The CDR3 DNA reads TGTGCCAGCAGCTCCTCCAGCGGGATGGGGCAGTACCTC.

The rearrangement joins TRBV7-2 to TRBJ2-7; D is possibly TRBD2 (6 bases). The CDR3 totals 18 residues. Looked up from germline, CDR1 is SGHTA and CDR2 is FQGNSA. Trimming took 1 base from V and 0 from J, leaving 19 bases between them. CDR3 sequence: CASSLVYSGTPSSYEQYF. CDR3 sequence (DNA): TGTGCCAGCAGCTTAGTTTATTCAGGGACTCCTAGCTCCTACGAGCAGTACTTC.

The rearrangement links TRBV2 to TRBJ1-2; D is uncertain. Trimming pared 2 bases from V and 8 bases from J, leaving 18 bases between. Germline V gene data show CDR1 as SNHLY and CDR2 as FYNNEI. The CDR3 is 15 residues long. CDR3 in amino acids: CASSESPGPGGGYTF. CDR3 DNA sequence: TGTGCCAGCAGTGAATCCCCAGGACCAGGTGGGGGCTACACCTTC.

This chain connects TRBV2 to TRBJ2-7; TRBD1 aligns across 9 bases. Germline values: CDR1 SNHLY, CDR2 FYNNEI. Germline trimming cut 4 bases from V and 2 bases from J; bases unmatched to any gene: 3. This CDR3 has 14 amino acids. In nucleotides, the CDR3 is TGTGCCAGCAGTGGGACAGGGGCCCCCTACGAGCAGTACTTC. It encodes CASSGTGAPYEQYF.

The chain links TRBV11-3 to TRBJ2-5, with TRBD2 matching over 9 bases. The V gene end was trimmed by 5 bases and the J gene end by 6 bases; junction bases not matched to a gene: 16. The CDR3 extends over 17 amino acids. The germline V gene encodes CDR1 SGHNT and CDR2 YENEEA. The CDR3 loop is CASSPGGLREGLKTQYF. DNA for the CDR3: TGTGCCAGCAGCCCCGGAGGATTGCGGGAGGGCCTAAAGACCCAGTACTTC.

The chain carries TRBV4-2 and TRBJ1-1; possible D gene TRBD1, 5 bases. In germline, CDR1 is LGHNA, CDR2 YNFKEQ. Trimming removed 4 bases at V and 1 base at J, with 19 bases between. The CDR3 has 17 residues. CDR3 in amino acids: CASSLTLGTATNTEAFF. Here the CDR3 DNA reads TGTGCCAGCAGCCTAACTCTTGGGACCGCGACGAACACTGAAGCTTTCTTT.

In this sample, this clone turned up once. CDR3 nucleotide sequence: TGTGCCAGTAGTATGGGACTAGCGGGAGGTGCGAACACCGGGGAGCTGTTTTTT. Translation gives CASSMGLAGGANTGELFF. The chain combines TRBV19 with TRBJ2-2, with TRBD2 matching 15 bases. Germline V lookup: CDR1 LNHDA, CDR2 SQIVND (reference sequence). The length of the CDR3 is 18 residues. V was pared by 3 bases and J by 0 bases, with 2 bases of the junction left unmatched.

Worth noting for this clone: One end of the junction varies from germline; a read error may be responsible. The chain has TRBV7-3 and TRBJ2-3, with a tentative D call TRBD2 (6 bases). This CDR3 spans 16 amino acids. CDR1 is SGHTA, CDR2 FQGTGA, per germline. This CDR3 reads CASSLIGTGIPSVAAF. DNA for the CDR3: TGTGCCAGCAGCTTAATAGGTACAGGTATCCCGAGTGTAGCGGCCTTT.

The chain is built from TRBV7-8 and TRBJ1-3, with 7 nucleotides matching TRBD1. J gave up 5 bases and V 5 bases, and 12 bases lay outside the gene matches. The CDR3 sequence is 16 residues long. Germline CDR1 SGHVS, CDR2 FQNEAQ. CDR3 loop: CASSTGRGRGRNTIYF. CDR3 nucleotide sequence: TGTGCCAGCAGCACAGGCCGGGGCAGGGGGAGAAACACCATATATTTT.

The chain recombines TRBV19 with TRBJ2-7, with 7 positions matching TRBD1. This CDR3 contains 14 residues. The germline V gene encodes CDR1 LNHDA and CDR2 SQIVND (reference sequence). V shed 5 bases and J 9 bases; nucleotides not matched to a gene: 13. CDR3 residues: CASSARDSYARQYF. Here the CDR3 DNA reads TGTGCCAGTAGTGCCCGGGACAGCTACGCGAGGCAGTACTTC.